This T cell receptor beta chain is drawn from a study of identical twins. The V and J ends lost 4 bases and 4 bases respectively, with 10 bases between them. From germline, CDR1 is SEHNR and CDR2 FQNEAQ (reference sequence). This CDR3 contains 13 residues. TCRdb recomputed calls from the 5' RACE reads with MiXCR, one row per CDR3 protein. The table lists about 250,000 distinct CDR3 sequences, over 12% of them singletons. The rearrangement uses TRBV7-9 and TRBJ1-2; perhaps TRBD1 as D (6 bases). This receptor was identified in a young woman in good health. Sequences were obtained from memory (CD45RO+) T cells sorted from blood. The CDR3 here is CASSSGQIYGYTF. The CDR3 bases are TGTGCCAGCAGCTCCGGACAGATCTATGGCTACACCTTC.